This T cell receptor (beta chain) came from a study of T cells and Merkel cell carcinoma outcomes (dated by TCRdb to the early 2020s). Concerning the study at large: The tumor T-cell repertoire, together with T-cell density, was examined as a predictor of clinical outcome in patients with Merkel cell carcinoma. Overall study outcomes, separate from this receptor: T-cell repertoire features combined with T-cell density were reported to predict clinical outcomes in Merkel cell carcinoma patients.

The library was obtained by the immunoSEQ multiplex PCR assay. TCRdb provides this immuneACCESS table in a form limited to in-frame rearrangements. Some clones are lacking; in checked studies, under half of them reflect an unresolved V gene, and why the rest are absent is not known. This sample comprises over 15,000 clones, about four fifths of them detected only once. Roughly 10% of the sample goes to the ten largest clones. As concerns this clone: No cognate antigen has been identified for it. No base quality information exists; no much larger clone differs at one position.

Samples came from patients with Merkel cell carcinoma. Counted from cysteine to phenylalanine, this CDR3 has 14 amino acids. Here the CDR3 DNA is all that survives: 42 bases in frame from base 1. Based on the germline V gene (reference sequence), the CDR1 and CDR2 sequences are LNHDA and SQIVND. Cut back by 7 bases and 4 bases, the V and J ends lie 11 bases apart. The sample taken for sequencing was tumor tissue from Merkel cell carcinoma. The rearranged chain carries TRBV19 and TRBJ2-6; TRBD1 might be the D gene, on 6 matching bases. The receptor was isolated from a human donor with Merkel cell carcinoma. The CDR3 region reads CASKTGAGANVLTF. The nucleotide sequence reads TGTGCCAGTAAGACAGGTGCAGGGGCCAACGTCCTGACTTTC.